The TCR beta chain described here comes from a study of OX40 agonist ivuxolimab in advanced cancers. Only in-frame clones appear in the TCRdb table, and some are missing; sequencing was by immunoSEQ multiplex PCR. The table shows under 70,000 clones, with roughly 90% occurring only once. The germline V gene has CDR1 GTSNPN and CDR2 SVGIG (reference sequence). V shed 0 bases, J shed 4 bases, and the junction held 1 base outside the gene matches. This CDR3 region has 13 residues. Sequences were derived from CD4+ or CD8+ T cells sorted from blood, sampled in a trial of the OX40 agonist ivuxolimab. The chain joins TRBV30 to TRBJ2-5, with 8 bases aligning to TRBD1. The receptor was derived from an adult with an advanced solid tumor such as melanoma, head and neck, liver or kidney cancer. The CDR3, as DNA: TGTGCCTGGAGTGTACAGGGGGGAGAGACCCAGTACTTC. This sequence encodes CAWSVQGGETQYF.